A single sample gave rise to the 22 T cell receptor beta chains below, sequenced in a study of graft-versus-host responses after intestinal transplantation. Using immunoSEQ multiplex PCR, the repertoire was profiled, and TCRdb retains in-frame clones only, with some absent. This sample has more than 20,000 clones, with around four fifths found just once. The material sequenced was PBMCs, taken 28 days after intestinal transplant. The receptors originated from a human patient who received an intestinal transplant, so some T cells may come from the graft donor.

In DNA form, the CDR3 reads TGCGCCAGCAGCGCCTACAGGGTCGCGACTGAAGCTTTCTTT. Protein: CASSAYRVATEAFF. The chain recombines TRBV5-1 with TRBJ1-1, with D possibly TRBD1 on 6 matching bases. Germline loops: CDR1 SGHRS, CDR2 YFSETQ. The ends were cut back, 4 bases at V and 5 bases at J, with 15 bases in the middle. This CDR3 spans 14 amino acids.

This sequence joins TRBV7-8 and TRBJ1-5; 10 bases are a match to TRBD1. V was clipped by 6 bases and J by 5 bases; unmatched bases: 10. Germline CDR1 is SGHVS and CDR2 is FQNEAQ. This CDR3 contains 16 residues. The CDR3 sequence is CASSPVRQGAYQPQHF. The CDR3 DNA sequence: TGTGCCAGCAGTCCGGTGAGACAGGGGGCGTATCAGCCCCAGCATTTT.

The chain has TRBV18 and TRBJ2-7; the D gene is possibly TRBD1 (6 bases). Germline values: CDR1 KGHSH, CDR2 LQKENI. V shed 1 base and J shed 5 bases, with 6 bases lying between them. CDR3 length equals 12 residues. The CDR3 bases are TGTGCCAGCTCACCACAGGGGGACGAGCAGTACTTC. Its protein product is CASSPQGDEQYF.

The chain is built from TRBV12-5 and TRBJ1-5; D gene uncertain. Germline CDR1 and CDR2: LGHNT and FRNRAP. V lost 7 bases, J lost 2 bases, and 18 bases lay in between. The CDR3 has 16 residues. The CDR3 coding sequence is TGTGCTAGTGCCAATCCACGAGTAGGCGGCAATCAGCCCCAGCATTTT. Translating gives CASANPRVGGNQPQHF.

This chain uses TRBV4-1 with TRBJ2-7; a weak D match, TRBD2 (5 bases). This CDR3 is built from 12 residues. Germline V gives CDR1 MGHRA, CDR2 YSYEKL. Trimming stripped 4 bases from V and 3 bases from J, with 7 bases between. CDR3 residues: CASSPSGYEQYF. The CDR3 bases are TGCGCCAGCAGCCCCAGCGGCTACGAGCAGTACTTC.

V gene TRBV7-9 combines with J gene TRBJ2-7; perhaps TRBD1 as D (5 bases). This CDR3 is 14 amino acids long. Germline V gives CDR1 SEHNR, CDR2 FQNEAQ (reference sequence). The V gene lost 6 bases and the J gene lost 2 bases, with 14 bases spanning the gap. The CDR3 DNA sequence: TGTGCCAGCAGGCCCAGTGGGGCTGCCTACGAGCAGTACTTC. It codes for CASRPSGAAYEQYF.

The V call is TRBV14, the J call TRBJ2-7; 7 bases fit TRBD2. V shed 5 bases and J 5 bases; nucleotides not matched to a gene: 6. This CDR3 region has 13 residues. In germline, CDR1 is SGHDN, CDR2 FVKESK. The CDR3 is CASSAGTINEQYF. The CDR3 DNA reads as TGTGCCAGCAGCGCCGGGACTATCAACGAGCAGTACTTC.

This chain connects TRBV15 to TRBJ2-7, with 15 bases fitting TRBD2. The junction had 11 bases not matched to a gene; V was cut back by 6 bases and J by 5 bases. The CDR3 consists of 17 residues. Germline loops: CDR1 LNHNV, CDR2 YYDKDF (reference sequence). The CDR3 DNA reads TGTGCCACCAGGCCGGGACTAGCGGGAGGTGGGGGCAACGAGCAGTACTTC. Translating it yields CATRPGLAGGGGNEQYF. Full variable domain (remainder filled in from reference TRBV15 and TRBJ2-7): DAMVIQNPRYQVTQFGKPVTLSCSQTLNHNVMYWYQQKSSQAPKLLFHYYDKDFNNEADTPDNFQSRRPNTSFCFLDIRSPGLGDTAMYLCATRPGLAGGGGNEQYFGPGTRLTVT.

The chain uses TRBV5-1 and TRBJ2-7; 13 nucleotides align to TRBD2. The junction had 11 bases not matched to a gene; V was cut back by 7 bases and J by 1 base. Germline CDR1 SGHRS, CDR2 YFSETQ. The CDR3 loop spans 17 amino acids. CDR3 coding DNA: TGCGCCAGCTCCGCCGGACTAGCGGGAGTAGGATCCTACGAGCAGTACTTC. Its translation: CASSAGLAGVGSYEQYF.

This chain uses TRBV2 with TRBJ1-2; D gene unclear. Germline V gene lookup returns CDR1 SNHLY and CDR2 FYNNEI. This CDR3 region has 14 residues. Deletions cut 6 bases from V and 4 bases from J, with 15 bases between. The CDR3 loop is CASRPPEGSYGYTF. The DNA for the CDR3 is TGTGCCAGCAGACCTCCGGAAGGCTCCTATGGCTACACCTTC.

The CDR3 here is CASSQDSGNTEAFF. In nucleotides, the CDR3 is TGCGCCAGCAGCCAAGACTCCGGGAACACTGAAGCTTTCTTT. This sequence joins TRBV4-1 and TRBJ1-1, with D unresolved. V dropped 0 bases and J dropped 1 base, with 6 bases sitting between them. Germline V gene data show CDR1 as MGHRA and CDR2 as YSYEKL. The CDR3 loop spans 14 amino acids.

This chain joins TRBV6-5 and TRBJ2-7; D gene unclear. The CDR3 sequence is 13 residues long. The germline V and J ends were trimmed by 5 bases and 0 bases, with 8 bases remaining between them. CDR1 MNHEY and CDR2 SVGAGI come from the germline V gene. DNA of the CDR3: TGTGCCAGCAGTGAAGGCGGCTCCTACGAGCAGTACTTC. Protein: CASSEGGSYEQYF.

The chain is built from TRBV5-5 and TRBJ2-1; TRBD2 agrees at 11 bases. The germline V gene encodes CDR1 SGHKS and CDR2 YYEKEE (reference sequence). This CDR3 comprises 16 residues. V shed 4 bases and J 6 bases; nucleotides not matched to a gene: 9. CDR3 region: CASSRERLAGPNEQFF. For the CDR3, the DNA is TGTGCCAGCAGCCGGGAGAGACTAGCGGGGCCCAATGAGCAGTTCTTC.

This chain links TRBV19 with TRBJ1-1, with D tentatively TRBD1 (6 bases). The CDR3 covers 15 residues. V was cut by 0 bases and J by 1 base, with 9 bases left in between. CDR1 is LNHDA and CDR2 is SQIVND in the germline V gene (reference sequence). The chain's CDR3 is CASSIEAGANTEAFF. Here the CDR3 DNA reads TGTGCCAGTAGTATAGAGGCGGGGGCGAACACTGAAGCTTTCTTT. The variable domain in full, completed from reference TRBV19 and TRBJ1-1, reads DGGITQSPKYLFRKEGQNVTLSCEQNLNHDAMYWYRQDPGQGLRLIYYSQIVNDFQKGDIAEGYSVSREKKESFPLTVTSAQKNPTAFYLCASSIEAGANTEAFFGQGTRLTVV.

The V gene is TRBV9, the J gene TRBJ1-1; D remains unclear. The CDR3 has 14 residues. V lost 0 bases and J lost 4, with 10 bases in between. Germline V gene sequence: CDR1 SGDLS, CDR2 YYNGEE. The CDR3 DNA follows: TGTGCCAGCAGCGTAGAGGAGGGTTCCACTGAAGCTTTCTTT. It specifies CASSVEEGSTEAFF.

The chain uses TRBV2 and TRBJ1-1; D is ambiguous. V was pared by 1 base and J by 7 bases, with 13 bases between. The CDR3 has 14 residues. The germline CDR1 and CDR2 sequences are SNHLY and FYNNEI. The CDR3 spells CASSEGGHRLEAFF. For the CDR3, the DNA is TGTGCCAGCAGTGAAGGAGGCCACCGGCTTGAAGCTTTCTTT.

The chain has TRBV5-4 and TRBJ2-3; D uncertain. Trimming removed 4 bases from V and 1 base from J, with 16 bases in between. Per the germline V gene, CDR1 is SGHNT and CDR2 is YYREEE (reference sequence). This CDR3 region has 16 residues. CDR3 residues: CASSKLDSAGTDTQYF. The CDR3 nucleotides read TGTGCCAGCAGCAAGCTCGACTCAGCAGGCACAGATACGCAGTATTTT.

V usage is TRBV5-4 and J usage is TRBJ2-1; no clear D gene. The CDR3 loop spans 13 amino acids. CDR1 is SGHNT and CDR2 is YYREEE in the germline V gene (reference sequence). The germline V and J ends were trimmed by 2 bases and 4 bases, with 7 bases remaining between them. The CDR3 loop reads CASSLSDYNEQFF. The CDR3 DNA is TGTGCCAGCAGCTTAAGCGATTACAATGAGCAGTTCTTC.

This rearrangement joins TRBV6-6 to TRBJ2-5, with TRBD1 matching 8 bases. Germline CDR1 reads MNHNY; CDR2 reads SVGAGI (reference sequence). The ends lost 5 bases at V and 3 bases at J; junction bases unmatched: 8. The CDR3 has 15 amino acids. The CDR3 loop reads CASSQGARIEETQYF. The CDR3 DNA follows: TGTGCCAGCAGTCAGGGGGCGCGGATAGAAGAGACCCAGTACTTC.

This sequence joins TRBV28 and TRBJ2-5; D is ambiguous. CDR3 length equals 16 residues. CDR1 MDHEN and CDR2 SYDVKM come from the germline V gene. V was clipped by 0 bases and J by 2 bases, with 13 bases between them. CDR3 coding DNA: TGTGCCAGCAGTTTATGGGCGGAACGACTTCAAGAGACCCAGTACTTC. This gives the protein CASSLWAERLQETQYF.

This chain connects TRBV7-6 to TRBJ1-1; a weak D match, TRBD1 (5 bases). The V gene lost 8 bases and the J gene lost 0 bases, with 13 bases spanning the gap. This CDR3 has 14 residues. The germline CDR1 and CDR2 sequences are SGHVS and FNYEAQ. The CDR3 DNA reads as TGTGCCAGCCGGGGACGGGGATTGAACACTGAAGCTTTCTTT. Protein sequence: CASRGRGLNTEAFF.

The chain joins TRBV2 to TRBJ1-4; D gene ambiguous. Trimming pared 4 bases from V and 8 bases from J, leaving 14 bases between. The germline V gene has CDR1 SNHLY and CDR2 FYNNEI. The CDR3 sequence is 14 residues long. CDR3 nucleotide sequence: TGTGCCAGCAGTGCCGGGGTTGGAAGCGAAAAACTGTTTTTT. It yields the protein CASSAGVGSEKLFF.